These 29 T cell receptor beta chains share one sample of origin, sequenced in a study of shared clonotypes between healthy human individuals. Measured with immunoSEQ multiplex PCR; TCRdb has only the in-frame clones, and not every one. The sample consists of hundreds of thousands of clones, roughly 96% of them appearing once. Only CD45RO-negative cells positively selected for CCR7 counted as naive CD8 cells, so terminally differentiated effector memory CD45RA+ cells were excluded. Specimen: naive CD8+ T cells sorted from blood. The receptor set was obtained from a young woman in good health.

The chain uses TRBV6-5 and TRBJ2-1, with D perhaps matching TRBD2 (5 bases). The V gene lost 4 bases and the J gene lost 6 bases, with 13 bases spanning the gap. The CDR3 extends over 14 amino acids. Germline CDR1 MNHEY, CDR2 SVGAGI. DNA for the CDR3: TGTGCCAGCAGTTCGGCTTTGGACTCCAATGAGCAGTTCTTC. Translating it yields CASSSALDSNEQFF.

The CDR3 region has the DNA TGTGCCAGCAGGTCCTACAATGAGCAGTTCTTC. As protein: CASRSYNEQFF. V gene TRBV6-1 combines with J gene TRBJ2-1; D gene ambiguous. V lost 6 bases and J lost 1, with 1 base in between. This CDR3 region has 11 residues. CDR1 and CDR2 (germline): MNHNS, SASEGT.

V and J are TRBV28 and TRBJ2-1; 9 bases agree with TRBD2. Germline CDR1 is MDHEN and CDR2 is SYDVKM. This CDR3 is 17 amino acids long. V gave up 6 bases and J gave up 8 bases; unmatched junction bases: 17. Here the CDR3 reads CASSPEVGGRAWDEQFF. In nucleotides, the CDR3 is TGTGCCAGCAGCCCAGAGGTTGGCGGGAGGGCCTGGGATGAGCAGTTCTTC. Full variable domain (missing parts from reference TRBV28 and TRBJ2-1): DVKVTQSSRYLVKRTGEKVFLECVQDMDHENMFWYRQDPGLGLRLIYFSYDVKMKEKGDIPEGYSVSREKKERFSLILESASTNQTSMYLCASSPEVGGRAWDEQFFGPGTRLTVL.

The chain uses TRBV27 and TRBJ1-1; 10 bases are shared with TRBD1. The germline gives CDR1 MNHEY, CDR2 SMNVEV (reference sequence). The CDR3 loop spans 14 amino acids. The junction had 4 bases not matched to a gene; V was cut back by 2 bases and J by 7 bases. The CDR3 DNA follows: TGTGCCAGCAGTTTAGGGGACAGGGGCTTTGAAGCTTTCTTT. It specifies CASSLGDRGFEAFF.

The chain links TRBV6-1 to TRBJ1-2; 10 nucleotides align to TRBD1. Trimming removed 10 bases from V and 3 bases from J; junction bases left unmatched: 5. Germline values: CDR1 MNHNS, CDR2 SASEGT. The CDR3 is 13 residues long. CDR3 DNA: TGTGCCACCCGGGACAGGGGCTACTATGGCTACACCTTC. This codes for CATRDRGYYGYTF.

The rearrangement uses TRBV16 and TRBJ2-7, with D hard to call. V was clipped by 1 base and J by 0 bases, with 7 bases between them. CDR3 length equals 14 residues. Per the germline V gene, CDR1 is KGHSY and CDR2 is FQNENV. CDR3 sequence: CASSQFADSYEQYF. Written as DNA, the CDR3 is TGTGCCAGCAGCCAATTCGCAGACTCCTACGAGCAGTACTTC.

The rearrangement links TRBV6-5 to TRBJ2-3; TRBD1 aligns across 9 bases. There are 15 residues in the CDR3. Germline CDR1 is MNHEY and CDR2 is SVGAGI. With 7 bases clipped from V and 3 bases from J, the junction kept 8 bases outside the gene matches. CDR3 loop: CASTMAGTGTDTQYF. CDR3 nucleotide sequence: TGTGCCAGCACCATGGCCGGGACAGGGACAGATACGCAGTATTTT.

The V call is TRBV14, the J call TRBJ2-3; possibly TRBD1 for D (5 bases). The germline V and J ends were trimmed by 4 bases and 4 bases, with 9 bases remaining between them. CDR3 length: 13 residues. Germline loops: CDR1 SGHDN, CDR2 FVKESK. CDR3 sequence reads: CASSLQGADTQYF. The CDR3 coding sequence is TGTGCCAGCAGCCTCCAGGGTGCAGATACGCAGTATTTT.

This clone was observed once. The genes are TRBV7-8 and TRBJ1-4; 9 bases agree with TRBD1. CDR1 SGHVS and CDR2 FQNEAQ come from the germline V gene. V trimming: 3 bases; J trimming: 4 bases; junction bases outside the gene matches: 3. The CDR3 spans 15 residues. CDR3 sequence (DNA): TGTGCCAGCAGCTTGGACAGGGGATTTAATGAAAAACTGTTTTTT. It codes for CASSLDRGFNEKLFF.

The CDR3 spells CASSPQLGSNIDTQYF. CDR3 nucleotides: TGTGCCAGTAGTCCCCAACTGGGGAGTAACATAGATACGCAGTATTTT. The chain carries TRBV19 and TRBJ2-3; D perhaps matches TRBD2 (5 bases). The CDR3 is 16 residues long. The ends were cut back, 5 bases at V and 5 bases at J, with 20 bases in the middle. Germline assignment: CDR1 LNHDA and CDR2 SQIVND (reference sequence). The complete variable domain, with remaining parts taken from reference TRBV19 and TRBJ2-3, reads DGGITQSPKYLFRKEGQNVTLSCEQNLNHDAMYWYRQDPGQGLRLIYYSQIVNDFQKGDIAEGYSVSREKKESFPLTVTSAQKNPTAFYLCASSPQLGSNIDTQYFGPGTRLTVL.

This chain links TRBV2 with TRBJ1-2, with 7 positions matching TRBD1. V lost 6 bases, J lost 5 bases, and 15 bases stayed unmatched. The CDR3 length is 16 residues. Per germline, CDR1 SNHLY and CDR2 FYNNEI. This CDR3 reads CASSLRGTPTAYGYTF. The CDR3 DNA follows: TGTGCCAGCAGCCTCAGGGGGACGCCCACGGCATATGGCTACACCTTC.

This CDR3 is CASSGTSGSRDSYEQYF. CDR3 coding DNA: TGTGCCAGCTCAGGGACTAGCGGGAGTAGGGACTCCTACGAGCAGTACTTC. This chain joins TRBV18 and TRBJ2-7, with 14 bases that match TRBD2. V was clipped by 5 bases and J by 0 bases; unmatched bases: 6. Germline values: CDR1 KGHSH, CDR2 LQKENI. This CDR3 comprises 17 residues.

The CDR3 DNA is TGCGCCAGCAGCTTGCCAGGGGCCAAGAAACCCACAGATACGCAGTATTTT. It encodes CASSLPGAKKPTDTQYF. The chain recombines TRBV5-1 with TRBJ2-3; perhaps TRBD1 as D (6 bases). Germline loops: CDR1 SGHRS, CDR2 YFSETQ. The V gene lost 1 base and the J gene lost 2 bases, with 17 bases spanning the gap. This CDR3 contains 17 residues.

This clone was seen just once. This chain uses TRBV27 with TRBJ2-1, with 12 bases aligning to TRBD2. The trim removed 3 bases at V and 7 bases at J, leaving 4 bases unmatched. Germline assignment: CDR1 MNHEY and CDR2 SMNVEV (reference sequence). The CDR3 runs to 15 residues. This CDR3 reads CASSFGLAGRNEQFF. The CDR3 coding sequence is TGTGCCAGCAGTTTTGGACTAGCGGGACGTAATGAGCAGTTCTTC.

This rearrangement joins TRBV2 to TRBJ2-7, with 7 bases that match TRBD2. V gave up 7 bases and J gave up 0 bases; unmatched junction bases: 6. Per germline, CDR1 SNHLY and CDR2 FYNNEI. The CDR3 totals 14 residues. The CDR3 nucleotides read TGTGCCAGCACGCCCGGGACTAACTCCTACGAGCAGTACTTC. This encodes CASTPGTNSYEQYF.

The rearrangement joins TRBV7-3 to TRBJ2-7; 15 bases agree with TRBD2. V was pared by 5 bases and J by 3 bases, with 8 bases of the junction left unmatched. CDR3 size: 17 residues. Per germline, CDR1 SGHTA and CDR2 FQGTGA. CDR3: CASSPGLAGGFIYEQYF. The CDR3 nucleotides read TGTGCCAGCAGCCCCGGACTAGCGGGAGGGTTCATCTACGAGCAGTACTTC.

The gene calls are TRBV30 and TRBJ2-2, with 9 bases aligning to TRBD1. The CDR3 has 18 amino acids. Trimming took 5 bases from V and 1 from J; bases not matched to a gene: 14. Germline V gives CDR1 GTSNPN, CDR2 SVGIG (reference sequence). CDR3 sequence: CAWYPGTGLVLNTGELFF. CDR3 nucleotides: TGTGCCTGGTACCCCGGGACAGGGTTAGTACTGAACACCGGGGAGCTGTTTTTT.

The chain employs TRBV4-1 and TRBJ2-5, with a possible D match to TRBD2 (6 bases). The V gene lost 4 bases and the J gene lost 1 base, with 10 bases spanning the gap. The germline gives CDR1 MGHRA, CDR2 YSYEKL. The CDR3 length is 14 residues. CDR3 sequence (DNA): TGCGCCAGCAGCCTCCGGAGGGTCCAAGAGACCCAGTACTTC. Its protein is CASSLRRVQETQYF.

This chain joins TRBV11-2 and TRBJ1-2, with D tentatively TRBD1 (6 bases). Germline assignment: CDR1 SGHAT and CDR2 FQNNGV. The CDR3 extends over 14 amino acids. Deletions cut 5 bases from V and 2 bases from J, with 12 bases between. CDR3 sequence (DNA): TGTGCCAGCAGCGCAGGGACAATCAACTATGGCTACACCTTC. This translates into CASSAGTINYGYTF.

The chain uses TRBV6-5 and TRBJ1-1; TRBD1 is a possible D gene (5 bases). V gave up 10 bases and J gave up 1 base, with 16 bases separating them. The CDR3 sequence is 14 residues long. The germline gives CDR1 MNHEY, CDR2 SVGAGI. CDR3 sequence: CATRAGTTNTEAFF. Written as DNA, the CDR3 is TGTGCCACCCGGGCCGGGACCACGAACACTGAAGCTTTCTTT.

The chain carries TRBV2 and TRBJ2-7; 11 bases are shared with TRBD1. Germline CDR1 reads SNHLY; CDR2 reads FYNNEI. The CDR3 covers 15 residues. The trim removed 0 bases at V and 6 bases at J, leaving 4 bases unmatched. CDR3 amino acids: CASSEALGQGGEQYF. In DNA, the CDR3 is TGTGCCAGCAGTGAAGCATTGGGACAGGGGGGCGAGCAGTACTTC.

This chain connects TRBV5-1 to TRBJ1-2; TRBD1 matches at 9 bases. From germline, CDR1 is SGHRS and CDR2 YFSETQ. The CDR3 contains 16 residues. The V gene end was trimmed by 1 base and the J gene end by 6 bases; junction bases not matched to a gene: 10. The CDR3 DNA reads TGCGCCAGCAGCTTGCCAACGAACAGGGGGCGCGATGGCTACACCTTC. Translation: CASSLPTNRGRDGYTF.

J is TRBJ1-2 and V is TRBV28; 7 bases line up with TRBD1. The trim removed 6 bases at V and 3 bases at J, leaving 7 bases unmatched. Germline loops: CDR1 MDHEN, CDR2 SYDVKM. CDR3 length: 14 amino acids. The CDR3 nucleotides read TGTGCCAGCAGCCTCCGGACAGGATACTATGGCTACACCTTC. Translating it yields CASSLRTGYYGYTF.

The J gene is TRBJ1-1, the V gene TRBV5-6; D gene uncertain. Germline V lookup: CDR1 SGHDT, CDR2 YYEEEE. The length of the CDR3 is 13 residues. V lost 2 bases and J lost 3, with 8 bases in between. The CDR3 loop is CASSFNGYTEAFF. CDR3 coding DNA: TGTGCCAGCAGCTTTAACGGGTACACTGAAGCTTTCTTT. Drawing the rest from reference TRBV5-6 and TRBJ1-1, the complete variable domain is DAGVTQSPTHLIKTRGQQVTLRCSPKSGHDTVSWYQQALGQGPQFIFQYYEEEERQRGNFPDRFSGHQFPNYSSELNVNALLLGDSALYLCASSFNGYTEAFFGQGTRLTVV.

This CDR3 is CASSLGLVTGELFF. The CDR3 DNA is TGTGCCAGCAGTTTAGGACTAGTGACCGGGGAGCTGTTTTTT. The chain combines TRBV27 with TRBJ2-2; 7 positions match TRBD2. The CDR3 runs 14 residues. The germline gives CDR1 MNHEY, CDR2 SMNVEV (reference sequence). Losses at the gene ends were 2 bases for V and 5 bases for J; bases not matched to a gene: 2.

This chain joins TRBV6-5 and TRBJ2-7; 9 bases align to TRBD1. Per the germline V gene, CDR1 is MNHEY and CDR2 is SVGAGI. CDR3 size: 16 residues. The J segment lost 7 bases and the V segment lost 0 bases, leaving 10 bases of the junction unmatched. For the CDR3, the DNA is TGTGCCAGCAGTTACTCGATGGACAGGGGAAATCGGGAGCAGTACTTC. This gives the protein CASSYSMDRGNREQYF.

This clone came up once. The J gene is TRBJ2-3, the V gene TRBV9, with D tentatively TRBD1 or TRBD2 (5 bases each). Germline V lookup: CDR1 SGDLS, CDR2 YYNGEE. This CDR3 has 14 amino acids. The ends were cut back, 1 base at V and 4 bases at J, with 10 bases in the middle. CDR3 in amino acids: CASSVLGVSDTQYF. The CDR3 DNA is TGTGCCAGCAGCGTATTGGGGGTATCAGATACGCAGTATTTT.

Concerning this clone: In the same sample, other DNA sequences code for this CDR3. This chain uses TRBV28 with TRBJ2-7; D is unclear. The CDR3 covers 12 residues. Trimming removed 3 bases at V and 0 bases at J, with 3 bases between. Germline lookup yields CDR1 MDHEN and CDR2 SYDVKM. The CDR3 is CASSFSSYEQYF. In DNA, the CDR3 is TGTGCCAGCAGTTTTTCCTCCTACGAGCAGTACTTC. Supplemented by reference TRBV28 and TRBJ2-7, the full variable domain reads DVKVTQSSRYLVKRTGEKVFLECVQDMDHENMFWYRQDPGLGLRLIYFSYDVKMKEKGDIPEGYSVSREKKERFSLILESASTNQTSMYLCASSFSSYEQYFGPGTRLTVT.

This chain connects TRBV7-9 to TRBJ2-7; D is ambiguous. The CDR3 length is 13 residues. Trimming removed 0 bases from V and 5 bases from J, with 8 bases in between. Germline assignment: CDR1 SEHNR and CDR2 FQNEAQ (reference sequence). The CDR3 region is CASSLAEPHEQYF. CDR3 nucleotide sequence: TGTGCCAGCAGCTTAGCGGAACCCCACGAGCAGTACTTC. Based on the CDR3 plus reference TRBV7-9 and TRBJ2-7, the full variable domain is DTGVSQNPRHKITKRGQNVTFRCDPISEHNRLYWYRQTLGQGPEFLTYFQNEAQLEKSRLLSDRFSAERPKGSFSTLEIQRTEQGDSAMYLCASSLAEPHEQYFGPGTRLTVT.